This T cell receptor (beta chain) came from a study of memory CD4+ T cells and cytomegalovirus serostatus. Overall study: Donors were healthy Belgian adults, 10 or so CMV seropositive and roughly 25 seronegative.

Comment on this clone: Its cognate antigen is unknown.

Single viable CD3+CD4+CD8-CD45RO+ cells were sorted as the memory CD4+ T cells. Serostatus was set by detecting CMV pp150, pp28, p38, p52 IgG. Findings and limits, study-wide: CMV serostatus prediction reached median AUC about 0.95, or 0.9 with US-trained model.

Only in-frame clones appear in the TCRdb table, and some are missing; sequencing was by immunoSEQ multiplex PCR. The table lists 45,000 to 55,000 clones, 75% to 85% of them singletons. Germline-derived CDR1 and CDR2 are MNHNS and SASEGT. Trimming took 6 bases from V and 2 from J; bases not matched to a gene: 1. This CDR3 has 13 amino acids. The clonotype was recovered from an adult in good health and CMV-seronegative. This chain links TRBV6-1 with TRBJ2-3, with 8 positions matching TRBD1. Sequenced sample: memory CD4+ T cells from blood. The CDR3 DNA sequence: TGTGCCAGCAGGGACAGGGTCACAGATACGCAGTATTTT. Encoded protein: CASRDRVTDTQYF.